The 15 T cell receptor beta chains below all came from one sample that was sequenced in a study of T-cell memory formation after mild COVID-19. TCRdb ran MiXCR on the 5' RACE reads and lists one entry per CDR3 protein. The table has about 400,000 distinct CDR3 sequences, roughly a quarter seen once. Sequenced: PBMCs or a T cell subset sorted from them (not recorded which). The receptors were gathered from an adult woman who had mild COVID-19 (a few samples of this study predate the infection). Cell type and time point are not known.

The CDR3 region has the DNA TGTGCCAGCAGTGAACCCGCCCTAGGCGACGAGCAGTACTTC. It is translated as CASSEPALGDEQYF. The chain combines TRBV2 with TRBJ2-7, with D unclear. The CDR3 totals 14 residues. CDR1 is SNHLY and CDR2 is FYNNEI in the germline V gene. Trimming shortened V by 2 bases and J by 5 bases, and 13 bases separated the two germline ends.

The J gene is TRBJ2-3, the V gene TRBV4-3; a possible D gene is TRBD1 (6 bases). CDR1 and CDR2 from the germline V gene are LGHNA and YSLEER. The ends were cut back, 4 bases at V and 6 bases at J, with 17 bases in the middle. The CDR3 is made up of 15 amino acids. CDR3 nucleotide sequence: TGCGCCAGCAGCCCAGGGACAACCCGGTTGGATACGCAGTATTTT. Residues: CASSPGTTRLDTQYF.

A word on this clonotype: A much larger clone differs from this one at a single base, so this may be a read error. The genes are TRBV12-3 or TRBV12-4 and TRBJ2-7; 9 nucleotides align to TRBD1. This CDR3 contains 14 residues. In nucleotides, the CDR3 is TGTGGCAGCAGCCGGGGACAGGGCACTCGGGAGCAGTACTTC. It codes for CGSSRGQGTREQYF.

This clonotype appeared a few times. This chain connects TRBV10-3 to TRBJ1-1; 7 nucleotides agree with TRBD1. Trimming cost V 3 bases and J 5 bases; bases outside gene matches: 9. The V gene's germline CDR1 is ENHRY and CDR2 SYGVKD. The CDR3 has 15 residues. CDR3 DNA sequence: TGTGCCATCAGTGACCCTGGGAGGGGGCCGACTGAAGCTTTCTTT. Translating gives CAISDPGRGPTEAFF.

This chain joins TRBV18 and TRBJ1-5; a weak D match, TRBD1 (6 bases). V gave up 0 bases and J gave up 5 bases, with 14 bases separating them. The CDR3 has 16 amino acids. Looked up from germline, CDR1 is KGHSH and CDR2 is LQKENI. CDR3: CASSPPPGAIYQPQHF. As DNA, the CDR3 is TGTGCCAGCTCACCACCCCCAGGGGCAATTTATCAGCCCCAGCATTTT. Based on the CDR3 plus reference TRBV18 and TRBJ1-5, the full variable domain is NAGVMQNPRHLVRRRGQEARLRCSPMKGHSHVYWYRQLPEEGLKFMVYLQKENIIDESGMPKERFSAEFPKEGPSILRIQQVVRGDSAAYFCASSPPPGAIYQPQHFGDGTRLSIL.

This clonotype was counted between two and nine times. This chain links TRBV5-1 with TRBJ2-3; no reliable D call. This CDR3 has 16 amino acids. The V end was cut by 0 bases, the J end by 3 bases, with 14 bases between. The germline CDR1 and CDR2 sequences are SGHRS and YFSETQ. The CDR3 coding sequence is TGCGCCAGCAGCTTGGCCGGAAGGCCACCGACAGATACGCAGTATTTT. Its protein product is CASSLAGRPPTDTQYF. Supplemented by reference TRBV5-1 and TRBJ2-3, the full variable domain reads KAGVTQTPRYLIKTRGQQVTLSCSPISGHRSVSWYQQTPGQGLQFLFEYFSETQRNKGNFPGRFSGRQFSNSRSEMNVSTLELGDSALYLCASSLAGRPPTDTQYFGPGTRLTVL.

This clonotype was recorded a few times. The CDR3 spells CASSSHEQFF. CDR3 nucleotides: TGTGCCAGCAGTTCTCATGAGCAGTTCTTC. J is TRBJ2-1 and V is TRBV12-3 or TRBV12-4; no clear D gene. The V end was cut by 4 bases, the J end by 8 bases, with 3 bases between. The CDR3 loop spans 10 amino acids.

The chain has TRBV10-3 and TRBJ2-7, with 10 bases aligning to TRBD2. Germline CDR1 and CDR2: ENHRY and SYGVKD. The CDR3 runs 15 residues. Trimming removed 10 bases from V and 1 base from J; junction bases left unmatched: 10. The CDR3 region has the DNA TGTGCCAGCCGGGGTGCTAGCGGGGGATCCTACGAGCAGTACTTC. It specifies CASRGASGGSYEQYF.

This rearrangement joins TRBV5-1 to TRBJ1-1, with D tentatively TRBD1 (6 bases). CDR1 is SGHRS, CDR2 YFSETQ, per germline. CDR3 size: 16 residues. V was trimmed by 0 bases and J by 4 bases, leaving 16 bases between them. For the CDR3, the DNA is TGCGCCAGCAGCTTGGATACAGGGCTTCGATCCACTGAAGCTTTCTTT. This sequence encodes CASSLDTGLRSTEAFF. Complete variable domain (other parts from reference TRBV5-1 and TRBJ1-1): KAGVTQTPRYLIKTRGQQVTLSCSPISGHRSVSWYQQTPGQGLQFLFEYFSETQRNKGNFPGRFSGRQFSNSRSEMNVSTLELGDSALYLCASSLDTGLRSTEAFFGQGTRLTVV.

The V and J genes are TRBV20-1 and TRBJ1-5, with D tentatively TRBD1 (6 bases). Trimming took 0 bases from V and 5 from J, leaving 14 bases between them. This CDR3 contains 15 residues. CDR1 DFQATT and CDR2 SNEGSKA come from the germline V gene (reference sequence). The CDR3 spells CSAREHRDNYQPQHF. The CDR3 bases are TGCAGTGCTAGAGAACACCGGGACAACTATCAGCCCCAGCATTTT.

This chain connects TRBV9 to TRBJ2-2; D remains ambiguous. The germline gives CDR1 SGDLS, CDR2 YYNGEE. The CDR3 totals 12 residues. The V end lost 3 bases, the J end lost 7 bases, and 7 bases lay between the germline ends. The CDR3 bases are TGTGCCAGCAGCGACATTTTCGGGGAGCTGTTTTTT. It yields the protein CASSDIFGELFF.

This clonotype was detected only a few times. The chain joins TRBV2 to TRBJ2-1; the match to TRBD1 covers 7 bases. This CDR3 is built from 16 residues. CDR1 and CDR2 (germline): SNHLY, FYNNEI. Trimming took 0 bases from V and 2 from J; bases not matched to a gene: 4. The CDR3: CASSEAPQGAYNEQFF. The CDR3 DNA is TGTGCCAGCAGTGAAGCGCCCCAGGGGGCCTACAATGAGCAGTTCTTC. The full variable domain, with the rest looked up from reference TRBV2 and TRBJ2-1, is EPEVTQTPSHQVTQMGQEVILRCVPISNHLYFYWYRQILGQKVEFLVSFYNNEISEKSEIFDDQFSVERPDGSNFTLKIRSTKLEDSAMYFCASSEAPQGAYNEQFFGPGTRLTVL.

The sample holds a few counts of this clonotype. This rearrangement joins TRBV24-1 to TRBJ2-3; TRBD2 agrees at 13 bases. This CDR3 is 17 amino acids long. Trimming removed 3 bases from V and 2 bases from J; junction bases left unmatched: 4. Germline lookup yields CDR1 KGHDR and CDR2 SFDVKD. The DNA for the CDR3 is TGTGCCACCAGTGATCAACTAGCGGGAGGGTACACAGATACGCAGTATTTT. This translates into CATSDQLAGGYTDTQYF.

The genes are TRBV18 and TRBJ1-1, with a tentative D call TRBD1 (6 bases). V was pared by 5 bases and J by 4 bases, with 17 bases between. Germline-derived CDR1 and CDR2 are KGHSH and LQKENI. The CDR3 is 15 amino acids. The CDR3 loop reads CASSLRQAPTTEAFF. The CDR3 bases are TGTGCCAGCTCATTAAGACAGGCACCAACCACTGAAGCTTTCTTT. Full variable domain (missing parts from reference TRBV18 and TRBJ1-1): NAGVMQNPRHLVRRRGQEARLRCSPMKGHSHVYWYRQLPEEGLKFMVYLQKENIIDESGMPKERFSAEFPKEGPSILRIQQVVRGDSAAYFCASSLRQAPTTEAFFGQGTRLTVV.

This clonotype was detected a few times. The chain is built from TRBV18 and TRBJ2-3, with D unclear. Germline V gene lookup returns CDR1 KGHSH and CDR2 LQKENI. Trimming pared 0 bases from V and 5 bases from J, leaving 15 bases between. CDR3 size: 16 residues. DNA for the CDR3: TGTGCCAGCTCACCACCTCGGTCCATCCTTGGAGATACGCAGTATTTT. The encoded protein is CASSPPRSILGDTQYF.